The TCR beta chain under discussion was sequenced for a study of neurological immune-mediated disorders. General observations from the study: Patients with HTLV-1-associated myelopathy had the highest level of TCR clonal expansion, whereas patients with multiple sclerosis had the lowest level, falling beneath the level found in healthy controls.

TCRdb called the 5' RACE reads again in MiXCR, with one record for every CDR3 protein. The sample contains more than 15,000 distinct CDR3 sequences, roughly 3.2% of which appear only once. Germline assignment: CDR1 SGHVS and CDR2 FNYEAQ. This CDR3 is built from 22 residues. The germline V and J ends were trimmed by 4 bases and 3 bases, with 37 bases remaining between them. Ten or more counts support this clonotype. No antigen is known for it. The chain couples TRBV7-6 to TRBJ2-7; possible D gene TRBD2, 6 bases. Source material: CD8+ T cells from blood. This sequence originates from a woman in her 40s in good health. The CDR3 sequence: CASSSPSLSGTTVRPGVYEQYF. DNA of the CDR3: TGTGCCAGCAGCTCGCCCTCCCTTAGCGGAACAACAGTCCGCCCCGGGGTCTACGAGCAGTACTTC.